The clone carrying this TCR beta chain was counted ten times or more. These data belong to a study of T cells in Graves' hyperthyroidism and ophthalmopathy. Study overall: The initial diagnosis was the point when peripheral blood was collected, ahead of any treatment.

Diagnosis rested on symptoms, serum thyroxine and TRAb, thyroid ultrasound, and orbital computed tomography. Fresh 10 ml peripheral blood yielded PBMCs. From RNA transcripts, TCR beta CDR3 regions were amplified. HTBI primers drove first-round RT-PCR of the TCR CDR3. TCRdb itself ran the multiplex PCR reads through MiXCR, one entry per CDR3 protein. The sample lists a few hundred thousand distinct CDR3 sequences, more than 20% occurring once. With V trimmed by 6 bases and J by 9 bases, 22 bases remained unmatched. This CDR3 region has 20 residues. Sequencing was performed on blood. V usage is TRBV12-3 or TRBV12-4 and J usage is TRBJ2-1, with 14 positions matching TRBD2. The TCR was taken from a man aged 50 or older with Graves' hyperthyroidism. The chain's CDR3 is CASRQAPGLAGESNGGEQFF. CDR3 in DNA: TGTGCCAGCAGACAGGCACCGGGACTAGCGGGAGAATCGAACGGGGGTGAGCAGTTCTTC.